This paragraph covers one TCR beta chain sequence. What it binds is not known. This sample was taken from a study of T cell responses to AZD1222 COVID-19 vaccine. General study findings and limits: There were mostly white British donors and more females than males, and clonal diversity was possibly underestimated. Spike-specific TCRs gained breadth and depth after people received two AZD1222 doses.

Germline values: CDR1 SGHRS, CDR2 YFSETQ. Trimming cost V 0 bases and J 5 bases, with 12 bases left between them. CDR3 size: 15 residues. The data were produced by immunoSEQ multiplex PCR, yet TCRdb's version contains in-frame clones alone and is incomplete. The data contain 100,000 to 150,000 clones, around 87% of them singletons. Source: peripheral blood, taken on day 0 of AZD1222 vaccination. V is TRBV5-1 and J is TRBJ2-1; D not resolved. The source is an adult in good health. DNA for the CDR3: TGCGCCAGCAGCTTGGGGATTGGCGAAAACAATGAGCAGTTCTTC. It translates to CASSLGIGENNEQFF.